Below, 7 T cell receptor beta chains from the same sample are listed, as sequenced in a study of TET2 disruption in CD19-targeted CAR T cells. Treatment described: autologous CTL019 cells: CD19 CAR with 4-1BB and CD3 zeta domains. The protocol was immunoSEQ multiplex PCR, while the TCRdb copy is restricted to in-frame clones and leaves out a portion. Its listing shows tens of thousands of clones. No cognate antigen is known for these TCRs. Specimen: CD8- CAR+ T cells sorted from cultured blood T cells, collected for CD19 CAR T cell therapy. Subset: CD8-negative CAR-positive T cells from the infusion product. The receptors here all came from a man in his 70s with chronic lymphocytic leukemia.

Note on this clone: Coverage ceases 3 residues before the CDR3 finishes, and the germline J gene fills in the end. V is TRBV20-1 and J is TRBJ2-7; 16 positions match TRBD2. The CDR3 is 17 residues long. The ends lost 3 bases at V and 4 bases at J; junction bases unmatched: 9. The germline gives CDR1 DFQATT, CDR2 SNEGSKA (reference sequence). The part of the CDR3 DNA that was read is TGCAGTGCTAGTAGCCTGGGACTAGCGGGGGGGGGATACGAG. This gives the protein CSASSLGLAGGGYE. The whole CDR3 is CSASSLGLAGGGYEQYF.

A note on this clone: The CDR3 goes on 3 residues after the read ends, and that part is filled in from the germline J gene. This chain uses TRBV19 with TRBJ2-4; perhaps TRBD1 as D (6 bases). CDR1 and CDR2 from the germline V gene are LNHDA and SQIVND (reference sequence). The CDR3 contains 11 residues. Incomplete CDR3 DNA: TGTGCCAGCCAGGGGTTCGGTGGT. Its protein product is CASQGFGG. The complete CDR3 protein is CASQGFGGQYF. The whole variable domain, remainder taken from reference TRBV19 and TRBJ2-4, is DGGITQSPKYLFRKEGQNVTLSCEQNLNHDAMYWYRQDPGQGLRLIYYSQIVNDFQKGDIAEGYSVSREKKESFPLTVTSAQKNPTAFYLCASQGFGGQYFGAGTRLSVL.

As regards this clone: Read data end 3 residues before the CDR3 end; the end is taken from the germline J gene. The chain uses TRBV7-9 and TRBJ2-7; 7 bases line up with TRBD1. Trimming cost V 2 bases and J 3 bases; bases outside gene matches: 7. Germline values: CDR1 SEHNR, CDR2 FQNEAQ (reference sequence). The CDR3 loop spans 15 amino acids. CDR3 sequence reads: CASSLKFAGGYEQYF. The covered CDR3 bases are TGTGCCAGCAGCTTAAAGTTCGCAGGGGGCTACGAG. Full variable domain (remainder filled in from reference TRBV7-9 and TRBJ2-7): DTGVSQNPRHKITKRGQNVTFRCDPISEHNRLYWYRQTLGQGPEFLTYFQNEAQLEKSRLLSDRFSAERPKGSFSTLEIQRTEQGDSAMYLCASSLKFAGGYEQYFGPGTRLTVT.

About this clone: The CDR3 end is not reached by the read, which stops 3 residues before it; the germline J gene fills it in. V and J are TRBV5-1 and TRBJ1-5, with TRBD1 matching 7 bases. This CDR3 is built from 16 residues. J was trimmed by 2 bases and V by 0 bases; bases with no gene match: 5. CDR1 is SGHRS, CDR2 YFSETQ, per germline. CDR3 DNA (partial): TGCGCCAGCAGCTTGGACGGGGACAGCCGCAATCAGCCC. Translation gives CASSLDGDSRNQP. The whole CDR3 reads CASSLDGDSRNQPQHF.

Worth noting for this clone: The DNA ends 3 residues before the CDR3 does, and the rest of the CDR3 is filled in from the germline J gene. Other DNA variants within this sample encode the same CDR3. This chain uses TRBV5-4 with TRBJ1-2; D is unresolved. The CDR3 is 12 amino acids. Germline CDR1 is SGHNT and CDR2 is YYREEE (reference sequence). The CDR3 region is CASSLEQLGYTF. Incomplete CDR3 DNA: TGTGCCAGCAGCTTGGAACAGCTTGGT.

As concerns this clone: The read is 3 residues too short to cover the CDR3 end, so that end is filled in from the germline J gene. The rearrangement joins TRBV5-5 to TRBJ1-1; 9 positions match TRBD1. CDR1 is SGHKS and CDR2 is YYEKEE in the germline V gene (reference sequence). V was pared by 4 bases and J by 0 bases, with 1 base of the junction left unmatched. This CDR3 is 14 amino acids long. CDR3 DNA (partial): TGTGCCAGCAGCAGGGACAGGGTGAACACTGAA. Translation gives CASSRDRVNTE. From start to end, the CDR3 is CASSRDRVNTEAFF. Combining the CDR3 with reference TRBV5-5 and TRBJ1-1 gives the whole variable domain DAGVTQSPTHLIKTRGQQVTLRCSPISGHKSVSWYQQVLGQGPQFIFQYYEKEERGRGNFPDRFSARQFPNYSSELNVNALLLGDSALYLCASSRDRVNTEAFFGQGTRLTVV.

With respect to this clone: The missing CDR3 end, 3 residues past where the read stops, is filled in from the germline J gene. The chain recombines TRBV6-2 or TRBV6-3 with TRBJ2-4, with 7 bases identical to TRBD1. The CDR3 has 14 amino acids. Germline assignment: CDR1 MNHEY and CDR2 SVGEGT. The CDR3 DNA, read in part, is TGTGCCAGCAGGGATGGACAGGCCAACTATGGT. It specifies CASRDGQANYG. The full CDR3 reads CASRDGQANYGQYF.